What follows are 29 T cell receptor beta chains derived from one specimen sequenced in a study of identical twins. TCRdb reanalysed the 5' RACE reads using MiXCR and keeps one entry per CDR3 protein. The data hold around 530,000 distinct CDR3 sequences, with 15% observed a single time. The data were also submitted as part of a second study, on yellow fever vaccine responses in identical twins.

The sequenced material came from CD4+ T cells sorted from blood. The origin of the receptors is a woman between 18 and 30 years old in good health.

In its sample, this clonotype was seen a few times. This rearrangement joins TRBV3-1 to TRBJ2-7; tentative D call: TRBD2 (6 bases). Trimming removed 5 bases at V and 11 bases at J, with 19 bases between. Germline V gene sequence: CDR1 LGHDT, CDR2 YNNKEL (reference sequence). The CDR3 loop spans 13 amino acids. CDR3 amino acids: CASSVGGQGDEYF. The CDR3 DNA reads TGTGCCAGCAGCGTCGGAGGGCAGGGTGATGAGTACTTC.

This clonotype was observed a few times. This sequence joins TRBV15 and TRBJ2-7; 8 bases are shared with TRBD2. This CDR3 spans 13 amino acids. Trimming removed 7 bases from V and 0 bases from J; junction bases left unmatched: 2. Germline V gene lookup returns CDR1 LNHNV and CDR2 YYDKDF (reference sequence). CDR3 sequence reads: CATTSGSSYEQYF. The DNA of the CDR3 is TGTGCCACCACGAGCGGGAGCTCCTACGAGCAGTACTTC.

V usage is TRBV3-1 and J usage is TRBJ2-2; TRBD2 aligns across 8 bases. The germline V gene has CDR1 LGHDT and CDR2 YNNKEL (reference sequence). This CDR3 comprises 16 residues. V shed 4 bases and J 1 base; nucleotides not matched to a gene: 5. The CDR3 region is CASSPLAGMNTGELFF. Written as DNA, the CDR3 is TGTGCCAGCAGCCCATTAGCGGGAATGAACACCGGGGAGCTGTTTTTT.

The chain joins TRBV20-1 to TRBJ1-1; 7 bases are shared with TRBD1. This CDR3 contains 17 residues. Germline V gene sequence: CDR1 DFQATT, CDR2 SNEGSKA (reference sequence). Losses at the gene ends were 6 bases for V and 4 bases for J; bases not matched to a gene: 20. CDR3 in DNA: TGCAGTGCCTTAGAGGGGGCCGCGTGGGGCAAGGGCACTGAAGCTTTCTTT. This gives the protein CSALEGAAWGKGTEAFF.

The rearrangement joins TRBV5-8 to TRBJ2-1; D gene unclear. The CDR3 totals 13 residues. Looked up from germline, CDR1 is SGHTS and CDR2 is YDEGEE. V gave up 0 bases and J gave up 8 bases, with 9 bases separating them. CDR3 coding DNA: TGTGCCAGCAGCTTGGTCCGAAGGGATGAGCAGTTCTTC. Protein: CASSLVRRDEQFF.

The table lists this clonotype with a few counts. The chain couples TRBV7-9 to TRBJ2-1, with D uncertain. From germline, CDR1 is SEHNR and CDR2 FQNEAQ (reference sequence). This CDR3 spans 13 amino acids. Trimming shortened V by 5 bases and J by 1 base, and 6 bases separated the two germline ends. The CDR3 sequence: CASSPASYNEQFF. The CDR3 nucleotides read TGTGCCAGCAGCCCTGCTTCCTACAATGAGCAGTTCTTC.

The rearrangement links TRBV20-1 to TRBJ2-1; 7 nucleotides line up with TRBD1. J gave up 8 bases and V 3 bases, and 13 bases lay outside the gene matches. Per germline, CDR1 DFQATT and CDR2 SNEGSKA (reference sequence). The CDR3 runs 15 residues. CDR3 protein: CSASSQGVTVDEQFF. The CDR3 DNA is TGCAGTGCTAGTTCGCAGGGGGTGACGGTAGATGAGCAGTTCTTC.

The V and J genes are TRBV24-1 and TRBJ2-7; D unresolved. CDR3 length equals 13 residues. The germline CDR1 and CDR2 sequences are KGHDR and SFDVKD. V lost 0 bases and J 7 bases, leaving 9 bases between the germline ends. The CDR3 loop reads CATSDLGGFEQYF. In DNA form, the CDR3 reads TGTGCCACCAGTGATTTGGGCGGATTTGAGCAGTACTTC.

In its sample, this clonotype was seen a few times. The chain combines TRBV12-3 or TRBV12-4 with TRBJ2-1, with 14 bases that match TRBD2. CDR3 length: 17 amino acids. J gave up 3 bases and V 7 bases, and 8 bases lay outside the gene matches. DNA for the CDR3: TGTGCCAGCACCGAGACTAGCGGGGGGGATTTCTACAATGAGCAGTTCTTC. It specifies CASTETSGGDFYNEQFF.

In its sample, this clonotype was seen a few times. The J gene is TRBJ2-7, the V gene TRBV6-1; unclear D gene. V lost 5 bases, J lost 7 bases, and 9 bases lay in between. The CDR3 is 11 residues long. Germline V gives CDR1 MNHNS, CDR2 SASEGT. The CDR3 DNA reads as TGTGCCAGCAGTACAGTGCGAGAGCAGTACGTC. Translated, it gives CASSTVREQYV.

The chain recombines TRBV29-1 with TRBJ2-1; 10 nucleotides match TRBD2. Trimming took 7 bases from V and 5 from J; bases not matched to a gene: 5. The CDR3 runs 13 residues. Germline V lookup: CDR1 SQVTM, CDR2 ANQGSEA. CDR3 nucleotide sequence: TGCAGCGGGACGGGACTAGCGAACAATGAGCAGTTCTTC. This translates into CSGTGLANNEQFF.

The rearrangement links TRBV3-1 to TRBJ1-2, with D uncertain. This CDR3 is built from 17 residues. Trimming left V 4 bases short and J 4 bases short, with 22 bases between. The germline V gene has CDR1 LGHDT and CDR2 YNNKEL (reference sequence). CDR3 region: CASSPRSGPIGIYGYTF. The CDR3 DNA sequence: TGTGCCAGCAGCCCCCGATCCGGACCGATCGGAATCTATGGCTACACCTTC.

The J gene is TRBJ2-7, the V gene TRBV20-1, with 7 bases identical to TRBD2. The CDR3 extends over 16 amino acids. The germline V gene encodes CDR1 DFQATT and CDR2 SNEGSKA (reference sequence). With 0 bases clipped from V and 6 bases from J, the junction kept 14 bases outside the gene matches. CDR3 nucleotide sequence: TGCAGTGCTAGAGATTTTGGGGGACGACTAGCAGGCGAGCAGTACTTC. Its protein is CSARDFGGRLAGEQYF.

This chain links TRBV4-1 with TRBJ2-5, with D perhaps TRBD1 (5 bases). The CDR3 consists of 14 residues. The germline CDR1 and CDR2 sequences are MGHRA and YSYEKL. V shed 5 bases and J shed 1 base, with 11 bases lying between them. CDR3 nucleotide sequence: TGCGCCAGCAGCTCGCCCAGGGCCCAAGAGACCCAGTACTTC. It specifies CASSSPRAQETQYF.

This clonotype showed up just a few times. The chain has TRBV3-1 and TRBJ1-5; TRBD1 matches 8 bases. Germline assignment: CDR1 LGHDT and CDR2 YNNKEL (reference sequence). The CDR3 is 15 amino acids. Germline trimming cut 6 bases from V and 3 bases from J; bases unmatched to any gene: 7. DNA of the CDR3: TGTGCCAGCAGTCCAACAGGGGGTGACAATCAGCCCCAGCATTTT. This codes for CASSPTGGDNQPQHF.

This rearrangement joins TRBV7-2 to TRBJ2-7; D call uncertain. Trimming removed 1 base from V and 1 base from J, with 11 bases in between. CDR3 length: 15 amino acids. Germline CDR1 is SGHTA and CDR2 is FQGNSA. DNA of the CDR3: TGTGCCAGCAGCTTAGAAGTTTCTATTTCCTACGAGCAGTACTTC. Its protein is CASSLEVSISYEQYF.

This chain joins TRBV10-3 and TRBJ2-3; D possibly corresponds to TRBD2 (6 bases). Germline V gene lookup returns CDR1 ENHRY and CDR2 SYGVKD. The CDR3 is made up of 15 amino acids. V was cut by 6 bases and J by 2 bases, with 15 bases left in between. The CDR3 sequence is CAIRGGGAYTDTQYF. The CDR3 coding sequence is TGTGCCATCAGGGGAGGTGGGGCCTACACAGATACGCAGTATTTT.

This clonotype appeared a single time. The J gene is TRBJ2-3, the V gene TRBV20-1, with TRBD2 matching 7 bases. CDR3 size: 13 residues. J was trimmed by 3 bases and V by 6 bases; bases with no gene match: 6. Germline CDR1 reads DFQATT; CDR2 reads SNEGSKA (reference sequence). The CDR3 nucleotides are TGCAGTGCAGGGCGGGAGATTACAGATACGCAGTATTTT. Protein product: CSAGREITDTQYF.

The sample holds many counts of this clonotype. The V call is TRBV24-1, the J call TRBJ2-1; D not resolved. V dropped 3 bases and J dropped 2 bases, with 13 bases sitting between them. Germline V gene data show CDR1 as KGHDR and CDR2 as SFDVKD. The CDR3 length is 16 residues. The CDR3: CATSDPLLAAYNEQFF. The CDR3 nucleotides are TGTGCCACCAGTGATCCCCTACTTGCGGCCTACAATGAGCAGTTCTTC.

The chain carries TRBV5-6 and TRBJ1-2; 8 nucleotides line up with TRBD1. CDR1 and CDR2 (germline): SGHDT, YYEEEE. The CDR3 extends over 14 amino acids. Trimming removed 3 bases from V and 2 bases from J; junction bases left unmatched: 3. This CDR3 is CASSYGDRNYGYTF. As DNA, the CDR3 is TGTGCCAGCAGCTACGGGGACAGGAACTATGGCTACACCTTC.

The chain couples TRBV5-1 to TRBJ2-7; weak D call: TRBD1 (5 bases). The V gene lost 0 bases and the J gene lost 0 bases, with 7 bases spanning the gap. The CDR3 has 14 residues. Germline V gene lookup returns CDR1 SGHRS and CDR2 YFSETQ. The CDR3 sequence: CASSLVGASYEQYF. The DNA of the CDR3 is TGCGCCAGCAGCTTGGTTGGGGCCTCCTACGAGCAGTACTTC.

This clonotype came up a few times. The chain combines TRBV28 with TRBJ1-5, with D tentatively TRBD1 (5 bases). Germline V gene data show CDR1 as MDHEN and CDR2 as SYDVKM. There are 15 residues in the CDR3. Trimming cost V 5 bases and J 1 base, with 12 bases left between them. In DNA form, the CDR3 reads TGTGCCAGCAGTATCGGACAATTAAGCAATCAGCCCCAGCATTTT. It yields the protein CASSIGQLSNQPQHF.

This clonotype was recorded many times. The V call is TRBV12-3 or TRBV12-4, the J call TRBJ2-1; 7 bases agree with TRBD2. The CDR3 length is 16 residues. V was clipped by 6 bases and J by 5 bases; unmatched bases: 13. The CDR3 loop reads CASRPPLAGADNEQFF. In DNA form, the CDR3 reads TGTGCCAGCAGGCCCCCTTTAGCGGGTGCTGACAATGAGCAGTTCTTC.

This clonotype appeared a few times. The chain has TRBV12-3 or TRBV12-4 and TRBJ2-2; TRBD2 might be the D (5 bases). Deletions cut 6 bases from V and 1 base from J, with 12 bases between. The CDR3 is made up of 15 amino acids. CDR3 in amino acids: CASSLLAKNTGELFF. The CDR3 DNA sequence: TGTGCCAGCAGCCTGCTAGCCAAGAACACCGGGGAGCTGTTTTTT.

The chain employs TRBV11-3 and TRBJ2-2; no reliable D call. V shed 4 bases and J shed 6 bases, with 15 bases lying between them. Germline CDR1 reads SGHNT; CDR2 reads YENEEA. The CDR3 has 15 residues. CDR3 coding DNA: TGTGCCAGCAGCTATGAATATAGGACCCCCGGGGAGCTGTTTTTT. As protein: CASSYEYRTPGELFF.

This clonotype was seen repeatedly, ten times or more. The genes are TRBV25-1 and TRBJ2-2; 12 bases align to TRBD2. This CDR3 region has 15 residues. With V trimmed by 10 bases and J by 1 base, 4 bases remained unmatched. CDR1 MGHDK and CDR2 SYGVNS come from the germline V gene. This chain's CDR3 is CATGTSGLNTGELFF. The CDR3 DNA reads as TGTGCCACCGGGACTAGCGGGTTGAACACCGGGGAGCTGTTTTTT.

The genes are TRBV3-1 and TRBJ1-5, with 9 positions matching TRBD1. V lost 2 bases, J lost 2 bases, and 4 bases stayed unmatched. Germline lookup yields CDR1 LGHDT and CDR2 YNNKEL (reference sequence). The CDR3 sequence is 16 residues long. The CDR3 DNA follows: TGTGCCAGCAGCCAAACAGGGGGCAGGGGCAATCAGCCCCAGCATTTT. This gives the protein CASSQTGGRGNQPQHF.

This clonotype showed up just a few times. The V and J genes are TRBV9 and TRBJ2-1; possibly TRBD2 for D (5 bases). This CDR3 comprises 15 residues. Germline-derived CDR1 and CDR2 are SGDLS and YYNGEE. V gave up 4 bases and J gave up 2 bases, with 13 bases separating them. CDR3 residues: CASSSDYRPYNEQFF. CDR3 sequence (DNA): TGTGCCAGCAGCTCCGACTACCGTCCCTACAATGAGCAGTTCTTC.

CDR3 region: CASGQQVGYEQYV. The CDR3 DNA follows: TGTGCCAGCGGTCAGCAGGTGGGCTACGAGCAGTACGTC. This chain uses TRBV2 with TRBJ2-7; no reliable D call. The CDR3 extends over 13 amino acids. Between the trimmed V and J ends, which lost 8 bases and 3 bases, there was a span of 14 bases. Germline loops: CDR1 SNHLY, CDR2 FYNNEI.